What follows are 12 T cell receptor beta chains derived from one specimen sequenced in a study of T cell repertoires in cytomegalovirus infection. These receptors' targets are unknown. TCRdb re-analysed the reads in MiXCR, keeping a single row per CDR3 protein. The table includes approximately 470,000 distinct CDR3 sequences, about two fifths detected once. Sequenced material: cultured PBMCs, taken from culture after CMV antigen stimulation. The receptor set was obtained from a human donor in good health (CMV status not recorded). Some clones in this sample may be carry-over from other donors' samples.

The rearrangement uses TRBV15 and TRBJ2-6; D perhaps matches TRBD1 (7 bases). CDR3 size: 19 residues. Looked up from germline, CDR1 is LNHNV and CDR2 is YYDKDF (reference sequence). Trimming left V 1 base short and J 1 base short, with 17 bases between. CDR3 DNA: TGTGCCACCAGCAGAGCGCGGGACAGTCGACAATCTGGGGCCAACGTCCTGACTTTC. It is translated as CATSRARDSRQSGANVLTF.

This clonotype was seen a few times. This sequence joins TRBV6-6 and TRBJ1-5; D call uncertain. V gave up 0 bases and J gave up 4 bases, with 13 bases separating them. Germline V lookup: CDR1 MNHNY, CDR2 SVGAGI (reference sequence). There are 16 residues in the CDR3. This CDR3 is CASSYSIMKGNQPQHF. The CDR3 DNA sequence: TGTGCCAGCAGTTACTCGATTATGAAGGGAAATCAGCCCCAGCATTTT.

The chain carries TRBV2 and TRBJ2-7; D is perhaps TRBD1 or TRBD2 (5 bases each). V was pared by 9 bases and J by 4 bases, with 10 bases between. CDR1 is SNHLY, CDR2 FYNNEI, per germline. CDR3 length: 11 amino acids. The chain's CDR3 is CARREGYEQYF. In nucleotides, the CDR3 is TGTGCCAGACGAGAGGGGTACGAGCAGTACTTC.

This clonotype showed up just a few times. The chain recombines TRBV12-3 or TRBV12-4 with TRBJ2-4; TRBD1 aligns across 7 bases. The CDR3 has 13 amino acids. V was clipped by 6 bases and J by 13 bases; unmatched bases: 12. The CDR3 reads CASSPIRDRGQYF. CDR3 sequence (DNA): TGTGCCAGCAGCCCCATCCGGGACAGAGGGCAGTACTTC.

This clonotype has only a few counts. The CDR3 region is CASSEAFGQGAYEQYF. In DNA, the CDR3 is TGTGCCAGCAGTGAAGCTTTCGGACAGGGGGCATACGAGCAGTACTTC. The chain combines TRBV6-1 with TRBJ2-7; 11 nucleotides agree with TRBD1. The CDR3 covers 16 residues. Trimming cost V 0 bases and J 4 bases; bases outside gene matches: 5. Germline V gene data show CDR1 as MNHNS and CDR2 as SASEGT.

This clonotype was seen just once. The rearrangement joins TRBV5-6 to TRBJ2-7, with unresolved D. Trimming left V 2 bases short and J 2 bases short, with 14 bases between. CDR3 length: 15 amino acids. The germline gives CDR1 SGHDT, CDR2 YYEEEE. Here the CDR3 DNA reads TGTGCCAGCAGCTTAGGTCGCAGAACTACCTACGAGCAGTACTTC. Protein product: CASSLGRRTTYEQYF.

This clonotype was seen a few times. This chain connects TRBV27 to TRBJ1-3; D gene ambiguous. With 2 bases removed from V and 0 bases from J, the gap between germline ends came to 8 bases. CDR1 is MNHEY, CDR2 SMNVEV, per germline (reference sequence). This CDR3 contains 15 residues. The CDR3 sequence is CASSLTAFSGNTIYF. The CDR3 DNA is TGTGCCAGCAGTTTAACAGCCTTCTCTGGAAACACCATATATTTT.

This sequence joins TRBV14 and TRBJ2-7; D remains unclear. Germline assignment: CDR1 SGHDN and CDR2 FVKESK. V was cut by 1 base and J by 3 bases, with 19 bases left in between. The CDR3 consists of 17 residues. The CDR3 DNA reads TGTGCCAGCAGCCAAGTGAACCGGGCCCTAAGGATCTACGAGCAGTACTTC. It yields the protein CASSQVNRALRIYEQYF.

This clonotype was counted a few times. The rearrangement joins TRBV19 to TRBJ2-1; D is uncertain. V lost 1 base, J lost 10 bases, and 11 bases lay in between. The CDR3 runs 13 residues. Germline values: CDR1 LNHDA, CDR2 SQIVND (reference sequence). The CDR3 region is CASSIVPRTEQFF. CDR3 in DNA: TGTGCCAGTAGTATAGTTCCTAGGACGGAGCAGTTCTTC.

CDR3 nucleotide sequence: TGTGCCAGCAGCCATGAGCGGAGATCGAATGAGCAGTTCTTC. Translated, it gives CASSHERRSNEQFF. This rearrangement joins TRBV7-2 to TRBJ2-1; a weak D match, TRBD2 (5 bases). V was clipped by 5 bases and J by 7 bases, with 15 bases between them. Germline V CDR1 and CDR2: SGHTA, FQGNSA. This CDR3 is built from 14 residues.

This clonotype was counted ten times or more. The V call is TRBV7-2, the J call TRBJ2-7; D gene ambiguous. Germline V gives CDR1 SGHTA, CDR2 FQGNSA. CDR3 length: 13 residues. V gave up 4 bases and J gave up 3 bases, with 10 bases separating them. CDR3 residues: CASSSRLFYEQYF. The CDR3 bases are TGTGCCAGCAGCTCCCGGCTTTTCTACGAGCAGTACTTC.

The chain carries TRBV2 and TRBJ2-5; D unresolved. The CDR3 spans 13 residues. In germline, CDR1 is SNHLY, CDR2 FYNNEI. V was clipped by 2 bases and J by 2 bases, with 6 bases between them. CDR3 residues: CASSELGQETQYF. CDR3 nucleotide sequence: TGTGCCAGCAGTGAACTAGGTCAAGAGACCCAGTACTTC.